This entry lists 30 T cell receptor beta chains sequenced from one sample in a study of shared clonotypes between healthy human individuals (TCRdb year 2020). Libraries were built with the immunoSEQ multiplex PCR assay. The source is immuneACCESS, and TCRdb retained only in-frame sequences with V and J called. Part of the clones is not carried over; for the studies checked, unresolved V genes explain less than half of this, and the remainder is unexplained. Present in this sample are over a million clones, about 75% of which were seen just once. The leading ten clones occupy approximately 1.5% of the sample. The sequenced sample was memory CD4+ T cells sorted from blood. Read against the paper, the sample's cell subset or site label means: CD45RA-negative fraction. The receptors here all came from a man between 18 and 35 years old in good health.

The chain recombines TRBV7-9 with TRBJ2-7; TRBD1 might be the D (6 bases). V dropped 4 bases and J dropped 5 bases, with 18 bases sitting between them. The germline CDR1 and CDR2 sequences are SEHNR and FQNEAQ (reference sequence). The CDR3 has 15 amino acids. The CDR3 reads CASSSRGAVVDEQYF. CDR3 DNA sequence: TGTGCCAGCAGCTCCAGGGGAGCAGTCGTTGACGAGCAGTACTTC.

This chain joins TRBV27 and TRBJ2-7; weak D call: TRBD1 (5 bases). Germline CDR1 reads MNHEY; CDR2 reads SMNVEV (reference sequence). V was pared by 7 bases and J by 2 bases, with 12 bases between. This CDR3 spans 13 amino acids. The CDR3 DNA reads as TGTGCCAGCAAGGCGGCAGGGCCCTACGAGCAGTACTTC. It codes for CASKAAGPYEQYF.

There are a few counts of this clone. The rearrangement uses TRBV7-2 and TRBJ1-2, with a weak D call TRBD1 (5 bases). CDR1 and CDR2 (germline): SGHTA, FQGNSA. The ends were cut back, 0 bases at V and 1 base at J, with 12 bases in the middle. The CDR3 totals 16 residues. CDR3 sequence (DNA): TGTGCCAGCAGCTTAGCCAGGGTAGGGGTTAACTATGGCTACACCTTC. Its protein is CASSLARVGVNYGYTF.

This clone has a handful of counts. This CDR3 is also generated by other DNA sequences in the sample. This sequence joins TRBV4-3 and TRBJ2-3; possibly TRBD1 for D (5 bases). The CDR3 has 15 amino acids. Trimming pared 0 bases from V and 1 base from J, leaving 8 bases between. Germline V gene data show CDR1 as LGHNA and CDR2 as YSLEER. The CDR3 bases are TGCGCCAGCAGCCAAGAGGGGCGAGGCACAGATACGCAGTATTTT. Amino acid sequence: CASSQEGRGTDTQYF.

At least ten counts were recorded for this clone. V gene TRBV6-1 combines with J gene TRBJ1-3; 9 nucleotides align to TRBD1. Germline values: CDR1 MNHNS, CDR2 SASEGT. There are 15 residues in the CDR3. The trim removed 5 bases at V and 2 bases at J, leaving 4 bases unmatched. The CDR3 DNA reads TGTGCCAGCAGTCTACAGGGGGCTCCTGGAAACACCATATATTTT. It yields the protein CASSLQGAPGNTIYF.

This chain uses TRBV12-2 with TRBJ2-7; the table assigns TRBD2, which was not confirmed against the DNA. TRBV12-2 is reported as a pseudogene. The CDR3 runs 17 residues. The CDR3 loop is CASRLISCGSRSYEQYF. In DNA form, the CDR3 reads TGTGCAAGTCGCTTAATATCATGCGGGAGCCGCTCCTACGAGCAGTACTTC.

The rearrangement joins TRBV13 to TRBJ1-2; D remains unclear. The CDR3 covers 13 residues. Germline V CDR1 and CDR2: PRHDT, FYEKMQ (reference sequence). The V end lost 0 bases, the J end lost 2 bases, and 4 bases lay between the germline ends. CDR3: CASSLGQNYGYTF. The CDR3, as DNA: TGTGCCAGCAGCTTAGGGCAGAACTATGGCTACACCTTC.

Only one count was recorded for this clone. The chain couples TRBV28 to TRBJ2-7, with 8 bases fitting TRBD1. Germline V gives CDR1 MDHEN, CDR2 SYDVKM. This CDR3 contains 17 residues. The V and J ends lost 2 bases and 6 bases, in that order; junction bases with no gene match: 15. The CDR3 coding sequence is TGTGCCAGCAGTTTACGCCTGACAGGGGTAATACAAGGCGAGCAGTACTTC. This translates into CASSLRLTGVIQGEQYF.

This clone was counted between two and nine times. This rearrangement joins TRBV27 to TRBJ1-1; possible D gene TRBD1, 5 bases. The CDR3 has 14 amino acids. CDR1 is MNHEY, CDR2 SMNVEV, per germline (reference sequence). Trimming removed 5 bases at V and 2 bases at J, with 12 bases between. The CDR3 DNA is TGTGCCAGCAGTGTAGACAGCCGTAACACTGAAGCTTTCTTT. Its translation is CASSVDSRNTEAFF.

This clone was detected many times. The chain links TRBV5-6 to TRBJ2-5, with D possibly being TRBD2 (7 bases). V shed 4 bases and J shed 4 bases, with 11 bases lying between them. Germline V gene lookup returns CDR1 SGHDT and CDR2 YYEEEE. The CDR3 has 13 amino acids. The chain's CDR3 is CASSGGGRETQYF. The CDR3, as DNA: TGTGCCAGCAGCGGGGGGGGCCGAGAGACCCAGTACTTC.

In its sample, this clone was seen once. V is TRBV11-2 and J is TRBJ2-7, with 11 nucleotides matching TRBD2. Germline V gene data show CDR1 as SGHAT and CDR2 as FQNNGV. V gave up 5 bases and J gave up 2 bases; unmatched junction bases: 2. The CDR3 is 14 residues long. The CDR3 loop is CASSRLAGTYEQYF. As DNA, the CDR3 is TGTGCCAGCAGCAGACTAGCGGGAACCTACGAGCAGTACTTC.

The J gene is TRBJ2-7, the V gene TRBV18; 9 bases fit TRBD2. J gave up 7 bases and V 4 bases, and 11 bases lay outside the gene matches. CDR3 length: 15 residues. From germline, CDR1 is KGHSH and CDR2 LQKENI. The CDR3 loop reads CASSLTYSGSWEQYF. The CDR3, as DNA: TGTGCCAGCTCACTCACCTATAGCGGGAGCTGGGAGCAGTACTTC. The full variable domain, its missing parts supplied by reference TRBV18 and TRBJ2-7, is NAGVMQNPRHLVRRRGQEARLRCSPMKGHSHVYWYRQLPEEGLKFMVYLQKENIIDESGMPKERFSAEFPKEGPSILRIQQVVRGDSAAYFCASSLTYSGSWEQYFGPGTRLTVT.

The chain couples TRBV18 to TRBJ1-1; D is undetermined. The CDR3 length is 13 residues. Germline V gene sequence: CDR1 KGHSH, CDR2 LQKENI. Between the trimmed V and J ends, which lost 5 bases and 0 bases, there was a span of 7 bases. CDR3 DNA sequence: TGTGCCAGCTCAAGGGATATGAACACTGAAGCTTTCTTT. It encodes CASSRDMNTEAFF.

The V call is TRBV6-1, the J call TRBJ2-5; TRBD1 matches at 11 bases. This CDR3 region has 15 residues. Losses at the gene ends were 5 bases for V and 3 bases for J; bases not matched to a gene: 5. CDR1 is MNHNS, CDR2 SASEGT, per germline. The CDR3 DNA is TGTGCCAGCAGTTTCGGGACAGGGGGTGAAGAGACCCAGTACTTC. Encoded protein: CASSFGTGGEETQYF.

The table lists this clone with a few counts. The chain combines TRBV27 with TRBJ2-5; D gene unclear. Germline CDR1 MNHEY, CDR2 SMNVEV (reference sequence). The CDR3 covers 11 residues. Trimming took 8 bases from V and 5 from J, leaving 9 bases between them. CDR3: CASPSWETQYF. CDR3 DNA sequence: TGTGCCAGCCCTTCGTGGGAGACCCAGTACTTC.

The V gene is TRBV7-8, the J gene TRBJ1-2, with 10 bases matching TRBD1. V lost 0 bases to trimming and J lost 7 bases; unmatched junction nucleotides: 8. This CDR3 contains 16 residues. Germline-derived CDR1 and CDR2 are SGHVS and FQNEAQ. The CDR3 sequence: CASSLAGRDRGSGYTF. The CDR3 DNA reads as TGTGCCAGCAGCTTAGCGGGCCGGGACAGGGGTTCTGGCTACACCTTC.

Turning to this clone: The sample holds other DNA sequences that translate to the same CDR3. This chain links TRBV18 with TRBJ1-2, with 9 positions matching TRBD1. The CDR3 has 14 amino acids. The V gene's germline CDR1 is KGHSH and CDR2 LQKENI. Unmatched junction bases numbered 0, after V lost 2 bases and J lost 2 bases. CDR3 in amino acids: CASSPGQGNYGYTF. The CDR3 nucleotides are TGTGCCAGCTCACCAGGACAGGGGAACTATGGCTACACCTTC.

The rearrangement uses TRBV7-2 and TRBJ2-1; D call uncertain. V lost 2 bases to trimming and J lost 8 bases, with 7 bases between them. CDR1 SGHTA and CDR2 FQGNSA come from the germline V gene. The CDR3 sequence is 12 residues long. Here the CDR3 DNA reads TGTGCCAGCAGCTTAATGGGCTATGAGCAGTTCTTC. Translation gives CASSLMGYEQFF.

The chain couples TRBV30 to TRBJ1-1; tentatively, D is TRBD1 (5 bases). Germline CDR1 reads GTSNPN; CDR2 reads SVGIG (reference sequence). The CDR3 has 17 amino acids. The V end was cut by 1 base, the J end by 10 bases, with 28 bases between. In nucleotides, the CDR3 is TGTGCCTGGAGTGAGGGACGAAGTTACCAGGGCCCGCGAGGAGCTTTCTTT. Its protein product is CAWSEGRSYQGPRGAFF.

The chain combines TRBV5-1 with TRBJ2-2; 9 nucleotides agree with TRBD2. V trimming: 4 bases; J trimming: 7 bases; junction bases outside the gene matches: 5. Germline V gene sequence: CDR1 SGHRS, CDR2 YFSETQ. The CDR3 loop spans 14 amino acids. CDR3 coding DNA: TGCGCCAGCAGCGTAGCGGGAGTAGACGGGGAGCTGTTTTTT. Translation gives CASSVAGVDGELFF.

This clone was observed a single time. The rearrangement links TRBV4-1 to TRBJ1-5; 8 nucleotides match TRBD1. This CDR3 has 17 residues. The ends lost 3 bases at V and 7 bases at J; junction bases unmatched: 14. From germline, CDR1 is MGHRA and CDR2 YSYEKL. CDR3 loop: CASSQDTVRQGRQPQHF. The CDR3 DNA follows: TGCGCCAGCAGCCAGGACACGGTACGACAGGGGCGGCAGCCCCAGCATTTT.

V gene TRBV6-1 combines with J gene TRBJ2-2, with 9 bases lining up with TRBD2. The junction had 1 base not matched to a gene; V was cut back by 1 base and J by 4 bases. The germline V gene has CDR1 MNHNS and CDR2 SASEGT. The CDR3 has 15 residues. The CDR3 is CASSEGSGGTGELFF. The CDR3 coding sequence is TGTGCCAGCAGTGAAGGTAGCGGGGGCACCGGGGAGCTGTTTTTT.

With respect to this clone: A much larger clone lies one base from this, so it may be a read error. The chain joins TRBV7-9 to TRBJ2-2; D uncertain. V was trimmed by 2 bases and J by 1 base, leaving 5 bases between them. This CDR3 spans 14 amino acids. The V gene's germline CDR1 is SEHNR and CDR2 FQNEAQ (reference sequence). The CDR3 loop reads CASSLNMNTGELFF. CDR3 bases: TGTGCCAGCAGCTTAAACATGAACACCGGGGAGCTGTTTTTT.

A remark on this clone: The junction and the germline gene differ at one end; a read error may be behind it. The chain has TRBV5-4 and TRBJ2-5, with a possible D match to TRBD1 (5 bases). Looked up from germline, CDR1 is SGHNT and CDR2 is YYREEE (reference sequence). The CDR3 has 14 amino acids. The CDR3 DNA is TGTGCCAGCACCTTGATCGGGCAGGGCAACACCCAGTACTTC. It yields the protein CASTLIGQGNTQYF. Combining the CDR3 with reference TRBV5-4 and TRBJ2-5 gives the whole variable domain ETGVTQSPTHLIKTRGQQVTLRCSSQSGHNTVSWYQQALGQGPQFIFQYYREEENGRGNFPPRFSGLQFPNYSSELNVNALELDDSALYLCASTLIGQGNTQYFGPGTRLLVL.

This chain uses TRBV5-4 with TRBJ1-6, with 7 bases identical to TRBD1. CDR3 size: 14 residues. Looked up from germline, CDR1 is SGHNT and CDR2 is YYREEE (reference sequence). V trimming: 3 bases; J trimming: 5 bases; junction bases outside the gene matches: 2. CDR3 sequence (DNA): TGTGCCAGCAGCTCCGGGACAGATAATTCACCCCTCCACTTT. This translates into CASSSGTDNSPLHF.

This clone was recorded a few times. The chain couples TRBV18 to TRBJ1-4, with D unclear. The CDR3 has 17 residues. Germline assignment: CDR1 KGHSH and CDR2 LQKENI. V gave up 0 bases and J gave up 5 bases, with 16 bases separating them. The DNA of the CDR3 is TGTGCCAGCTCACCACCGGGCCTCAACGTAGCCAATGAAAAACTGTTTTTT. It encodes CASSPPGLNVANEKLFF.

The chain uses TRBV30 and TRBJ1-5; D gene uncertain. Trimming left V 3 bases short and J 6 bases short, with 9 bases between. The CDR3 has 12 residues. CDR1 and CDR2 from the germline V gene are GTSNPN and SVGIG (reference sequence). The CDR3 DNA follows: TGTGCCTGGAGCCAGAAGGGTCAGCCCCAGCATTTT. Protein product: CAWSQKGQPQHF.

This chain joins TRBV10-2 and TRBJ1-1; weak D call: TRBD1 (5 bases). Between the trimmed V and J ends, which lost 7 bases and 1 base, there was a span of 10 bases. Per the germline V gene, CDR1 is WSHSY and CDR2 is SAAADI. This CDR3 spans 13 amino acids. CDR3 sequence (DNA): TGCGCCAGCACCGGGACTCAGAACACTGAAGCTTTCTTT. It codes for CASTGTQNTEAFF.

The rearrangement joins TRBV9 to TRBJ1-2; D ambiguous. V lost 0 bases, J lost 2 bases, and 8 bases lay in between. Germline CDR1 reads SGDLS; CDR2 reads YYNGEE. CDR3 length equals 14 residues. DNA for the CDR3: TGTGCCAGCAGCGTAGCCGGAGGGAACTATGGCTACACCTTC. It is translated as CASSVAGGNYGYTF.

This chain uses TRBV2 with TRBJ2-5; no clear D. This CDR3 contains 12 residues. Germline-derived CDR1 and CDR2 are SNHLY and FYNNEI. With 4 bases removed from V and 5 bases from J, the gap between germline ends came to 8 bases. The CDR3 reads CASSVMRETQYF. The CDR3 DNA is TGTGCCAGCAGTGTTATGAGGGAGACCCAGTACTTC.